This is a list of T cell receptor beta chains from one sample in a study of cytomegalovirus exposure and HLA in healthy donors. Only in-frame clones appear in the TCRdb table, and some are missing; sequencing was by immunoSEQ multiplex PCR. The sample contains approximately 120,000 clones, under 85% of which appear only once. Sequencing was performed on PBMCs. Receptors were obtained from a man aged 40-49 years in good health and CMV-seropositive. Both conserved end residues are part of each CDR3. Fields, in order: J gene, V gene, clone size, CDR3 protein. The size field is filled for only some rows; it gives once, few, many or a size class.

J gene: TRBJ2-3; V gene: TRBV27; clone size: few; CDR3 protein: CASSSSGGSDTQYF
J gene: TRBJ2-1; V gene: TRBV7-2; clone size: -; CDR3 protein: CASSPLRGGPRTEQFF
J gene: TRBJ1-2; V gene: TRBV7-8; clone size: -; CDR3 protein: CASSPLANYGYTF
J gene: -; V gene: TRBV4-3; clone size: -; CDR3 protein: CASSQEGTGAYEQYF
J gene: TRBJ2-5; V gene: TRBV5-1; clone size: -; CDR3 protein: CASSLGGRETQYF
J gene: TRBJ2-1; V gene: TRBV30; clone size: -; CDR3 protein: CAWRPGTSGDNEQFF
J gene: -; V gene: TRBV4-1; clone size: -; CDR3 protein: CASSLADGSLYEQYF
J gene: TRBJ2-5; V gene: TRBV6-4; clone size: -; CDR3 protein: CASSRQGGETQYF
J gene: TRBJ1-4; V gene: TRBV9; clone size: -; CDR3 protein: CASSPQVTNEKLFF
J gene: TRBJ1-2; V gene: TRBV6-6; clone size: -; CDR3 protein: CKVCSSPAMGYGYTF
J gene: TRBJ1-1; V gene: TRBV13; clone size: -; CDR3 protein: CASSADTGEVTEAFF
J gene: TRBJ2-3; V gene: TRBV9; clone size: once; CDR3 protein: CASSVSGGAADTQYF
J gene: TRBJ1-2; V gene: TRBV7-2; clone size: -; CDR3 protein: CASSLVQGGYGYTF
J gene: TRBJ2-5; V gene: TRBV28; clone size: -; CDR3 protein: CASSRVAGAPIQETQYF
J gene: TRBJ2-2; V gene: TRBV5-1; clone size: -; CDR3 protein: CASTLAGAAANTGELFF
J gene: TRBJ2-7; V gene: TRBV14; clone size: -; CDR3 protein: CASSQDRAYEQYF
J gene: TRBJ2-3; V gene: TRBV5-5; clone size: -; CDR3 protein: CASSLTPARTSTDTQYF
J gene: TRBJ1-5; V gene: TRBV19; clone size: -; CDR3 protein: CASSNDRAHNQPQHF
J gene: TRBJ2-7; V gene: TRBV30; clone size: few; CDR3 protein: CAWAGLLEQYF
J gene: TRBJ2-7; V gene: TRBV29-1; clone size: few; CDR3 protein: CSVVTGSYEQYF
J gene: TRBJ2-7; V gene: TRBV28; clone size: -; CDR3 protein: CASSSSHNSSYEQYF
J gene: TRBJ1-1; V gene: TRBV27; clone size: -; CDR3 protein: CASSPRQGANTEAFF
J gene: TRBJ1-2; V gene: TRBV7-2; clone size: -; CDR3 protein: CASSALGGAYYGYTF
J gene: TRBJ2-6; V gene: TRBV27; clone size: -; CDR3 protein: CASTNAVGAIGSGANVLTF
J gene: TRBJ2-7; V gene: TRBV23-1; clone size: -; CDR3 protein: CASSRRTGGGEQYF
J gene: TRBJ1-5; V gene: TRBV27; clone size: -; CDR3 protein: CASGLTENQPQHF
J gene: TRBJ1-1; V gene: TRBV7-9; clone size: once; CDR3 protein: CASSQTGEGEAFF
J gene: TRBJ1-2; V gene: TRBV5-1; clone size: -; CDR3 protein: CASSFNPGQRTTYGYTF
J gene: TRBJ2-7; V gene: TRBV11-2; clone size: -; CDR3 protein: CASSWETGPYEQYF
J gene: TRBJ2-3; V gene: TRBV5-6; clone size: once; CDR3 protein: CASSTPRLAGALTDTQYF
J gene: TRBJ2-5; V gene: TRBV7-2; clone size: -; CDR3 protein: CASSHGQGGTQYF
J gene: TRBJ2-7; V gene: TRBV7-2; clone size: -; CDR3 protein: CASSSRGTTNYEQYF
J gene: TRBJ1-2; V gene: TRBV6-4; clone size: -; CDR3 protein: CASSAHLGQGNYGYTF
J gene: TRBJ1-2; V gene: TRBV6-5; clone size: -; CDR3 protein: CASSAGRGYGYTF
J gene: TRBJ2-3; V gene: TRBV20-1; clone size: -; CDR3 protein: CSAAADTQYF
J gene: TRBJ1-1; V gene: TRBV11-2; clone size: -; CDR3 protein: CASSSWTGANTEAFF
J gene: TRBJ2-1; V gene: TRBV28; clone size: -; CDR3 protein: CASSFVVLAGYNEQFF
J gene: TRBJ2-1; V gene: TRBV7-2; clone size: -; CDR3 protein: CAGSTGFHEQFF
J gene: TRBJ1-6; V gene: TRBV2; clone size: -; CDR3 protein: CASSEGQGFFGNSPLHF
J gene: TRBJ2-7; V gene: TRBV7-6; clone size: -; CDR3 protein: CASSLRVGGTYEQYF
J gene: TRBJ2-2; V gene: TRBV6-6; clone size: -; CDR3 protein: CASSYVVAGGPGELFF
J gene: TRBJ2-3; V gene: TRBV7-3; clone size: -; CDR3 protein: CASSSQGYGTDTQYF
J gene: TRBJ2-3; V gene: TRBV5-1; clone size: -; CDR3 protein: CASSQERSGATDTQYF